These 30 T cell receptor beta chains were all obtained from the same sample, sequenced in a study of beta chain features in type 1 diabetes. Study-level findings and limits: Researchers report that Type 1 diabetes patients had moderately but significantly shorter TCRB CDR3s across all four CD4+ subsets.

Sequencing targeted expressed TCRB transcripts, as all isolated RNA had been reverse transcribed. The data were produced by immunoSEQ multiplex PCR, yet TCRdb's version contains in-frame clones alone and is incomplete. The sample records over 600,000 clones, roughly 12% being singletons. These TCRs' antigens remain unknown. The sample was naive CD4+ T cells from blood. The receptor source for this set is a man aged 25-45 years with type 1 diabetes.

This clone has more than one count but fewer than ten. J is TRBJ1-1 and V is TRBV7-9; D is undetermined. The CDR3 runs to 14 residues. V was clipped by 4 bases and J by 1 base, with 10 bases between them. From germline, CDR1 is SEHNR and CDR2 FQNEAQ (reference sequence). The CDR3 spells CASSSLGKNTEAFF. The CDR3 DNA reads as TGTGCCAGCAGCTCCTTGGGCAAGAACACTGAAGCTTTCTTT.

This clone was observed a few times. This chain connects TRBV6-5 to TRBJ2-1; 8 positions agree with TRBD2. The CDR3 covers 15 residues. In germline, CDR1 is MNHEY, CDR2 SVGAGI. Germline trimming cut 5 bases from V and 3 bases from J; bases unmatched to any gene: 6. The CDR3 DNA follows: TGTGCCAGCAGTCCGGGACTAGTACGCTACAATGAGCAGTTCTTC. This gives the protein CASSPGLVRYNEQFF.

The CDR3 DNA reads TGTGCCAGCAGCTTCCCCAATCAGCCCCAGCATTTT. Translating gives CASSFPNQPQHF. This rearrangement joins TRBV7-2 to TRBJ1-5; D remains unclear. Trimming left V 3 bases short and J 3 bases short, with 3 bases between. This CDR3 comprises 12 residues. Per the germline V gene, CDR1 is SGHTA and CDR2 is FQGNSA. The whole variable domain, filled in from reference TRBV7-2 and TRBJ1-5, reads GAGVSQSPSNKVTEKGKDVELRCDPISGHTALYWYRQSLGQGLEFLIYFQGNSAPDKSGLPSDRFSAERTGGSVSTLTIQRTQQEDSAVYLCASSFPNQPQHFGDGTRLSIL.

The J gene is TRBJ1-4, the V gene TRBV23-1; 7 bases match TRBD1. TRBV23-1 is recorded as an ORF, its role being uncertain. J gave up 7 bases and V 6 bases, and 5 bases lay outside the gene matches. The CDR3 is 13 amino acids. CDR3 sequence: CASRRRGREKLFF. The CDR3 nucleotides are TGCGCCAGCAGGCGGAGGGGGCGTGAAAAACTGTTTTTT.

This clone was observed a few times. J is TRBJ2-1 and V is TRBV14; D could derive from TRBD1 or TRBD2 (5 bases each). Trimming left V 0 bases short and J 1 base short, with 10 bases between. The CDR3 runs 16 residues. The germline V gene encodes CDR1 SGHDN and CDR2 FVKESK. This CDR3 is CASSQDRGGSYNEQFF. CDR3 bases: TGTGCCAGCAGCCAAGATCGTGGGGGTTCCTACAATGAGCAGTTCTTC. Supplemented by reference TRBV14 and TRBJ2-1, the full variable domain reads EAGVTQFPSHSVIEKGQTVTLRCDPISGHDNLYWYRRVMGKEIKFLLHFVKESKQDESGMPNNRFLAERTGGTYSTLKVQPAELEDSGVYFCASSQDRGGSYNEQFFGPGTRLTVL.

The sample holds many counts of this clone. The chain uses TRBV4-3 and TRBJ1-1; D not resolved. Germline lookup yields CDR1 LGHNA and CDR2 YSLEER. The CDR3 spans 15 residues. V was cut by 0 bases and J by 1 base, with 9 bases left in between. The CDR3 DNA reads TGCGCCAGCAGCCAAGATCTGACACAGAACACTGAAGCTTTCTTT. Translating gives CASSQDLTQNTEAFF.

This clone was detected only a few times. The chain joins TRBV6-1 to TRBJ2-1; D not resolved. Trimming removed 0 bases at V and 1 base at J, with 10 bases between. This CDR3 region has 16 residues. Germline V gene data show CDR1 as MNHNS and CDR2 as SASEGT. This CDR3 is CASSEAWAYSYNEQFF. DNA of the CDR3: TGTGCCAGCAGTGAAGCTTGGGCGTATTCCTACAATGAGCAGTTCTTC.

This rearrangement joins TRBV29-1 to TRBJ1-2; TRBD1 matches at 7 bases. The V gene end was trimmed by 3 bases and the J gene end by 7 bases; junction bases not matched to a gene: 2. Germline lookup yields CDR1 SQVTM and CDR2 ANQGSEA. This CDR3 is 11 amino acids long. For the CDR3, the DNA is TGCAGCGTTGACCGACAGGGTGGCTACACCTTC. Protein product: CSVDRQGGYTF.

The V call is TRBV28, the J call TRBJ1-2, with TRBD1 identical over 7 bases. J gave up 2 bases and V 5 bases, and 11 bases lay outside the gene matches. The germline CDR1 and CDR2 sequences are MDHEN and SYDVKM. This CDR3 has 16 residues. CDR3 DNA: TGTGCCAGCAGTCACGCCACCAGGGGACAGAACTATGGCTACACCTTC. It translates to CASSHATRGQNYGYTF.

V is TRBV29-1 and J is TRBJ2-7; TRBD2 agrees at 9 bases. Germline lookup yields CDR1 SQVTM and CDR2 ANQGSEA. V dropped 7 bases and J dropped 7; count of bases not matched to a gene: 14. This CDR3 region has 14 residues. The CDR3 sequence: CSGMRSSGDPEQYF. The CDR3 DNA sequence: TGCAGCGGGATGAGGTCTAGCGGGGACCCAGAGCAGTACTTC.

V gene TRBV6-5 combines with J gene TRBJ2-2; unclear D gene. V lost 2 bases and J lost 4, with 14 bases in between. The CDR3 has 16 amino acids. Germline-derived CDR1 and CDR2 are MNHEY and SVGAGI. In DNA form, the CDR3 reads TGTGCCAGCAGTTACGCCAGCCTACCGGGCACCGGGGAGCTGTTTTTT. This codes for CASSYASLPGTGELFF.

This clone was found a few times. J is TRBJ2-6 and V is TRBV5-1, with TRBD2 as a possible D gene (6 bases). In germline, CDR1 is SGHRS, CDR2 YFSETQ. The CDR3 has 17 amino acids. V dropped 0 bases and J dropped 4 bases, with 14 bases sitting between them. The CDR3 region is CASSLGGGARGANVLTF. CDR3 coding DNA: TGCGCCAGCAGCTTGGGCGGCGGGGCGCGAGGGGCCAACGTCCTGACTTTC.

The V gene is TRBV5-1, the J gene TRBJ1-1; the match to TRBD1 covers 8 bases. Germline CDR1 is SGHRS and CDR2 is YFSETQ. CDR3 length equals 14 residues. After removal of 4 bases from V and 4 bases from J, the junction contained 6 bases not matched to a gene. The CDR3 DNA follows: TGCGCCAGCAGCACGAGGACAGGGATCACTGAAGCTTTCTTT. The encoded protein is CASSTRTGITEAFF.

The rearrangement joins TRBV19 to TRBJ1-5, with D hard to call. Trimming cost V 2 bases and J 5 bases, with 7 bases left between them. CDR3 length equals 13 residues. Germline-derived CDR1 and CDR2 are LNHDA and SQIVND (reference sequence). For the CDR3, the DNA is TGTGCCAGTAGTATATTCAGCGATCAGCCCCAGCATTTT. Translated: CASSIFSDQPQHF.

This clone has only a few counts. This sequence joins TRBV19 and TRBJ1-6; the D gene is possibly TRBD1 (5 bases). Germline V gives CDR1 LNHDA, CDR2 SQIVND (reference sequence). The CDR3 sequence is 16 residues long. With 10 bases removed from V and 1 base from J, the gap between germline ends came to 17 bases. CDR3 amino acids: CATRGPTQSYNSPLHF. CDR3 nucleotide sequence: TGTGCCACCCGGGGCCCGACACAGTCCTATAATTCACCCCTCCACTTT.

This clone was seen more than once but under ten times. Sequence at one end of the junction differs from germline and may be a read error. The chain couples TRBV20-1 to TRBJ1-6, with 8 bases matching TRBD1. The CDR3 has 11 residues. CDR1 is DFQATT, CDR2 SNEGSKA, per germline (reference sequence). CDR3 residues: CSARGQGAPQF. As DNA, the CDR3 is TGCAGTGCTAGAGGCCAGGGGGCCCCTCAGTTT.

This clone was counted between two and nine times. The chain employs TRBV7-9 and TRBJ1-4, with TRBD1 identical over 9 bases. Germline CDR1 SEHNR, CDR2 FQNEAQ (reference sequence). V lost 5 bases and J lost 5; bases outside the gene matches: 3. This CDR3 spans 14 amino acids. The chain's CDR3 is CASSGTGLNEKLFF. DNA for the CDR3: TGTGCCAGCAGCGGGACAGGGCTGAATGAAAAACTGTTTTTT. Complete variable domain (other parts from reference TRBV7-9 and TRBJ1-4): DTGVSQNPRHKITKRGQNVTFRCDPISEHNRLYWYRQTLGQGPEFLTYFQNEAQLEKSRLLSDRFSAERPKGSFSTLEIQRTEQGDSAMYLCASSGTGLNEKLFFGSGTQLSVL.

This rearrangement joins TRBV6-5 to TRBJ2-1; 9 positions agree with TRBD1. The V gene's germline CDR1 is MNHEY and CDR2 SVGAGI. The CDR3 sequence is 15 residues long. With V trimmed by 6 bases and J by 3 bases, 6 bases remained unmatched. CDR3 DNA: TGTGCCAGCAGAACAAGGGACAGGGACTACAATGAGCAGTTCTTC. Its protein is CASRTRDRDYNEQFF.

In this sample, this clone turned up a few times. At the DNA level, this CDR3 is encoded by other sequences in the same sample as well. This chain connects TRBV5-1 to TRBJ2-7; the D gene is possibly TRBD1 (5 bases). Trimming pared 3 bases from V and 0 bases from J, leaving 7 bases between. The CDR3 contains 13 residues. Germline-derived CDR1 and CDR2 are SGHRS and YFSETQ. The CDR3 DNA reads as TGCGCCAGCAGCTCGGACAACTCCTACGAGCAGTACTTC. Protein product: CASSSDNSYEQYF.

The V and J genes are TRBV29-1 and TRBJ2-6; 8 nucleotides match TRBD1. Germline V gene sequence: CDR1 SQVTM, CDR2 ANQGSEA. J was trimmed by 2 bases and V by 6 bases; bases with no gene match: 0. The CDR3 is made up of 13 amino acids. The CDR3 sequence is CSVRGPGANVLTF. CDR3 nucleotides: TGCAGCGTCAGGGGGCCTGGGGCCAACGTCCTGACTTTC.

As to this clone: This CDR3 is also generated by other DNA sequences in the sample. The chain recombines TRBV7-2 with TRBJ2-3, with D hard to call. The germline gives CDR1 SGHTA, CDR2 FQGNSA. This CDR3 spans 13 amino acids. Between the trimmed V and J ends, which lost 2 bases and 2 bases, there was a span of 5 bases. The DNA of the CDR3 is TGTGCCAGCAGCTTATATCTCACAGATACGCAGTATTTT. The encoded protein is CASSLYLTDTQYF.

This rearrangement joins TRBV5-4 to TRBJ2-3, with 9 bases matching TRBD2. The CDR3 spans 16 residues. Germline V CDR1 and CDR2: SGHNT, YYREEE (reference sequence). J was trimmed by 4 bases and V by 5 bases; bases with no gene match: 11. The CDR3 coding sequence is TGTGCCAGCAGTTACATGCGGGGGGGGGCCTCAGATACGCAGTATTTT. This gives the protein CASSYMRGGASDTQYF.

The chain couples TRBV5-4 to TRBJ1-1, with TRBD1 as a possible D gene (6 bases). CDR1 and CDR2 (germline): SGHNT, YYREEE (reference sequence). Trimming removed 4 bases at V and 1 base at J, with 17 bases between. The CDR3 contains 16 residues. This CDR3 reads CASSDPRGTWNTEAFF. CDR3 coding DNA: TGTGCCAGCAGCGACCCTCGCGGGACATGGAACACTGAAGCTTTCTTT.

V is TRBV28 and J is TRBJ1-2, with D possibly matching TRBD1 (5 bases). The germline V gene has CDR1 MDHEN and CDR2 SYDVKM. This CDR3 region has 13 residues. V lost 5 bases, J lost 1 base, and 8 bases lay in between. This CDR3 reads CASSRTLNYGYTF. The CDR3 nucleotides are TGTGCCAGCAGTAGGACACTTAACTATGGCTACACCTTC.

The chain has TRBV4-3 and TRBJ2-1; unclear D gene. The ends were cut back, 0 bases at V and 5 bases at J, with 11 bases in the middle. Germline values: CDR1 LGHNA, CDR2 YSLEER. This CDR3 is built from 15 residues. DNA of the CDR3: TGCGCCAGCAGCCAAGATATTGGCAGAAACAATGAGCAGTTCTTC. This gives the protein CASSQDIGRNNEQFF.

V gene TRBV11-2 combines with J gene TRBJ2-5; D is undetermined. The CDR3 totals 13 residues. Trimming took 0 bases from V and 3 from J, leaving 5 bases between them. The V gene's germline CDR1 is SGHAT and CDR2 FQNNGV. CDR3 DNA: TGTGCCAGCAGCTTAGATCATGAAGAGACCCAGTACTTC. Protein sequence: CASSLDHEETQYF. The full variable domain, with the rest looked up from reference TRBV11-2 and TRBJ2-5, is EAGVAQSPRYKIIEKRQSVAFWCNPISGHATLYWYQQILGQGPKLLIQFQNNGVVDDSQLPKDRFSAERLKGVDSTLKIQPAKLEDSAVYLCASSLDHEETQYFGPGTRLLVL.

V usage is TRBV27 and J usage is TRBJ2-1; 10 positions match TRBD1. V gave up 4 bases and J gave up 11 bases; unmatched junction bases: 8. The germline CDR1 and CDR2 sequences are MNHEY and SMNVEV (reference sequence). The CDR3 extends over 14 amino acids. CDR3 amino acids: CASSYHGQGGKQFF. For the CDR3, the DNA is TGTGCCAGCAGTTACCATGGACAGGGGGGAAAGCAGTTCTTC.

This clone was seen only a few times. V usage is TRBV7-8 and J usage is TRBJ2-7; the match to TRBD1 covers 11 bases. The CDR3 is 14 residues long. Germline loops: CDR1 SGHVS, CDR2 FQNEAQ. Unmatched junction bases numbered 5, after V lost 5 bases and J lost 5 bases. CDR3 region: CASSPRTGGNEQYF. CDR3 nucleotides: TGTGCCAGCAGCCCTCGGACAGGGGGCAACGAGCAGTACTTC.

The CDR3 nucleotides read TGTGCCAGCAGCTCACTGGACAGGGCCGATAGCAATCAGCCCCAGCATTTT. It specifies CASSSLDRADSNQPQHF. The J gene is TRBJ1-5, the V gene TRBV5-6; 8 nucleotides agree with TRBD1. Germline V gene data show CDR1 as SGHDT and CDR2 as YYEEEE. The CDR3 runs 17 residues. V lost 3 bases to trimming and J lost 0 bases; unmatched junction nucleotides: 8. The full variable domain, its missing parts supplied by reference TRBV5-6 and TRBJ1-5, is DAGVTQSPTHLIKTRGQQVTLRCSPKSGHDTVSWYQQALGQGPQFIFQYYEEEERQRGNFPDRFSGHQFPNYSSELNVNALLLGDSALYLCASSSLDRADSNQPQHFGDGTRLSIL.

This clone has more than one count but fewer than ten. This chain connects TRBV11-3 to TRBJ2-7, with D hard to call. Trimming pared 5 bases from V and 0 bases from J, leaving 11 bases between. The CDR3 consists of 14 residues. Germline loops: CDR1 SGHNT, CDR2 YENEEA. The CDR3, as DNA: TGTGCCAGCAGCCCCAAGACGGCCTCCTACGAGCAGTACTTC. The encoded protein is CASSPKTASYEQYF.